This T cell receptor (beta chain) comes out of a study of T cell responses to AZD1222 COVID-19 vaccine. Study context: Pooling of second doses given at about 4 or about 12 weeks was done.

Germline-derived CDR1 and CDR2 are SGHRS and YFSETQ. The V segment lost 3 bases and the J segment 11 bases; nucleotides outside the gene matches: 9. The CDR3 is 14 amino acids. Data came from immunoSEQ multiplex PCR; TCRdb stores just in-frame clones and leaves some out. The sample lists roughly 130,000 clones; approximately 90% were seen once. The study's findings and limits: Of the AZD1222 recipients, only 5 or 6 were seropositive at baseline. Donors were largely white British and mainly female; clonal diversity was possibly underestimated. Epitopes outside B.1.351 and B.1.1.7 mutated regions reportedly drew nearly half of spike TCRs.

A word on this clone: Antigen specificity is unknown.

Sequenced material: peripheral blood, taken on day 0 of AZD1222 vaccination. This sequence was found in an adult in good health. V gene TRBV5-1 combines with J gene TRBJ1-1; 11 bases are a match to TRBD1. The CDR3 sequence is CASSSGDRGYGAFF. The CDR3 nucleotides read TGCGCCAGCAGCTCTGGGGACAGGGGGTACGGCGCTTTCTTT.